The entry below gives a single T cell receptor beta chain sequence along with its context. No cognate antigen has been identified for it. Base quality data are lacking; no much larger clone is found one base away. Libraries were prepared through the immunoSEQ multiplex PCR assay. Drawn from immuneACCESS, this table holds only the in-frame rearrangements with V and J called that TCRdb kept. Clones are partly lost; checked studies trace under half to an unresolved V gene and leave the rest unexplained. In all, the sample holds about 110,000 clones, and approximately 80% of those were seen once. Clones ranked in the top ten supply about 3.3% of the sample. The data derive from a study of radiotherapy plus CTLA-4 blockade in lung cancer (dated by TCRdb to about 2018). Describing the broader study: Objective responses occurred in roughly a sixth of enrolled patients, and 25% to 40% achieved disease control.

What the study reported, not specific to this receptor: The strongest predictors of response were reported to be early dynamic shifts in blood T cell clones along with a rise in serum interferon-beta following radiation. After treatment with radiotherapy and ipilimumab, TCR clones that originated in tumors expanded in peripheral blood.

The study tested focal radiation therapy combined with CTLA-4 blockade (ipilimumab) in patients with chemo-refractory metastatic non-small-cell lung cancer. A distance of 21 bases separates the germline ends of V and J, which lose 6 bases and 4 bases respectively. The germline V gene (reference sequence) yields MNHNY for CDR1 and SVGAGI for CDR2. Taken from cysteine to phenylalanine, the CDR3 has 16 residues. The kept DNA is CDR3 alone, 48 bases in frame from the first base. The sequences come from peripheral blood, collected from a patient treated with radiotherapy plus ipilimumab. The receptor's source is a human donor with non-small cell lung cancer that progressed on radiotherapy plus ipilimumab. Some clones in this sample may be carry-over from other donors' samples. The chain is made from TRBV6-6 and TRBJ1-1, with the identity of the D gene unclear. DNA sequence: TGTGCCAGCAGCCCCATGGGCCAAACACGGCGCACTGAAGCTTTCTTT. Its product reads: CASSPMGQTRRTEAFF.